The 5 T cell receptor beta chains below come from one sample, sequenced in a study of regulatory T cells in long-lasting Graves disease. Time point denoted: persistent/refractory GD, antithyroid drugs over 5 years with positive TRAb. The TCR library was made from RNA that had been extracted from PBMCs in TRIzol. Arm-PCR of CDR3 regions and iRepertoire HTBI primers were the basis on which TCR beta libraries were built. TCRdb redid the calling of the multiplex PCR reads with MiXCR, one entry per CDR3 protein. Of 450,000 or so distinct CDR3 sequences listed, around 21% are singletons. The sequencing used peripheral blood mononuclear cells (PBMCs), collected when the disease was refractory, from a patient treated with antithyroid drugs. The receptors were gathered from a female donor with Graves disease.

This clonotype turned up a few times. The V call is TRBV7-2, the J call TRBJ1-3; maybe TRBD1 (5 bases). The CDR3 sequence is 15 residues long. Trimming stripped 6 bases from V and 5 bases from J, with 17 bases between. Per germline, CDR1 SGHTA and CDR2 FQGNSA. CDR3 sequence: CASSPRRDGRNTIYF. CDR3 bases: TGTGCCAGCAGTCCTCGCCGGGACGGACGAAACACCATATATTTT.

This clonotype has more than one count but fewer than ten. V and J are TRBV5-1 and TRBJ1-2; D is possibly TRBD1 (6 bases). The CDR3 consists of 16 residues. Trimming left V 0 bases short and J 4 bases short, with 16 bases between. Germline loops: CDR1 SGHRS, CDR2 YFSETQ. The CDR3 nucleotides are TGCGCCAGCAGCTTGGGAGGGGTCGGACAGAGCTATGGCTACACCTTC. Encoded protein: CASSLGGVGQSYGYTF.

This clonotype was recorded a few times. The V call is TRBV20-1, the J call TRBJ1-1; 7 bases align to TRBD1. The CDR3 runs to 12 residues. Germline assignment: CDR1 DFQATT and CDR2 SNEGSKA (reference sequence). Losses at the gene ends were 7 bases for V and 4 bases for J; bases not matched to a gene: 6. The CDR3 bases are TGCAGTGTAGACAGGGAGGCCACTGAAGCTTTCTTT. This sequence encodes CSVDREATEAFF.

This clonotype was recorded a few times. The chain recombines TRBV3-1 with TRBJ2-3, with TRBD2 matching 8 bases. With 3 bases clipped from V and 2 bases from J, the junction kept 4 bases outside the gene matches. CDR1 LGHDT and CDR2 YNNKEL come from the germline V gene (reference sequence). This CDR3 is 15 amino acids long. The CDR3 sequence: CASSQVAGNTDTQYF. Here the CDR3 DNA reads TGTGCCAGCAGCCAGGTAGCGGGGAACACAGATACGCAGTATTTT.

Many counts were recorded for this clonotype. The chain couples TRBV18 to TRBJ1-2; D unresolved. Germline CDR1 and CDR2: KGHSH and LQKENI. Trimming stripped 2 bases from V and 5 bases from J, with 9 bases between. CDR3 length: 13 residues. The CDR3 region has the DNA TGTGCCAGCTCACCATCGGAGAGGTATGGCTACACCTTC. Protein sequence: CASSPSERYGYTF.